Sequencing of this TCR beta chain was carried out in a study of T cell responses to AZD1222 COVID-19 vaccine. Overall study findings and caveats: In a largely white British group with more females than males, clonal diversity was possibly underestimated. Unmutated variant regions are reportedly the target of nearly half of TCRs that are spike-specific. CD4 TCRs associated with vaccination spanned spike, dominating at 160-218 and 743-854.

Germline values: CDR1 LNHDA, CDR2 SQIVND (reference sequence). The V and J ends lost 2 bases and 4 bases, in that order; junction bases with no gene match: 4. The CDR3 has 14 residues. A note on this clone: The antigen remains unidentified.

Repertoires were generated with immunoSEQ multiplex PCR, while TCRdb's copy carries only in-frame clones and drops some. The sample includes about 17,000 clones, about 80% seen only once; the top ten take 14%. Pooled in the analysis were second doses at about 4 or about 12 weeks. This rearrangement joins TRBV19 to TRBJ1-2; the match to TRBD1 covers 7 bases. The starting material was peripheral blood, obtained 28 days after the second AZD1222 dose. The receptor was derived from an adult who received the AZD1222 COVID-19 vaccine. The chain's CDR3 is CASSILAGGYGYTF. CDR3 bases: TGTGCCAGTAGTATACTCGCAGGGGGCTATGGCTACACCTTC.